This TCR beta chain was recorded in a study of Ad26.COV2.S vaccination and SARS-CoV-2 variants. As for the study in general: Ad26.COV2.S was injected intramuscularly once or twice, 56 days apart. The study, taken as a whole, reports: Overall T cell responses may have been underestimated by the analyses of TCR breadth and depth. Reported post-vaccination CD8+ and CD4+ T cell responses to spike showed substantial breadth.

A remark on this clone: The antigen remains unidentified.

Treatment defined: 15 to 20 received Ad26.COV2.S at low or high dose, single or two shots; about five received placebo; per-sample allocation not given. Material that was analyzed had been drawn on day 63 after the first vaccine or placebo injection. Ad26.COV2.S expressed prefusion-stabilized spike from the original Wuhan strain. This CDR3 is built from 15 residues. Germline V gives CDR1 MGHRA, CDR2 YSYEKL. The V gene lost 0 bases and the J gene lost 2 bases, with 8 bases spanning the gap. TCRdb keeps only in-frame clones here, not all; method: immunoSEQ multiplex PCR. The repertoire holds around 340,000 clones, with approximately 90% as singletons.

Sequenced material: peripheral blood, taken in a trial of Ad26.COV2.S vaccine versus placebo. This receptor was taken from a person between 18 and 65 years old who received the Ad26.COV2.S COVID-19 vaccine or a placebo. The chain recombines TRBV4-1 with TRBJ1-5; D gene ambiguous. This CDR3 is CASSQDGSGNQPQHF. The DNA of the CDR3 is TGCGCCAGCAGCCAAGATGGTAGCGGCAATCAGCCCCAGCATTTT.